This TCR beta chain was identified during a study of blood T cell repertoires in COVID-19. Produced via immunoSEQ multiplex PCR; TCRdb's table is partial and in-frame only. The sample consists of around 260,000 clones, around 89% of them appearing once. Trimming stripped 3 bases from V and 0 bases from J, with 8 bases between. The CDR3 is 15 amino acids. Germline CDR1 and CDR2: MNHNS and SASEGT. Sequenced: peripheral blood. The chain recombines TRBV6-1 with TRBJ1-4; unclear D gene. This TCR was sampled from a man in his thirties or forties with acute or convalescent COVID-19. The CDR3 DNA is TGTGCCAGCAGTGACGGACTTGCAACTAATGAAAAACTGTTTTTT. This sequence encodes CASSDGLATNEKLFF.